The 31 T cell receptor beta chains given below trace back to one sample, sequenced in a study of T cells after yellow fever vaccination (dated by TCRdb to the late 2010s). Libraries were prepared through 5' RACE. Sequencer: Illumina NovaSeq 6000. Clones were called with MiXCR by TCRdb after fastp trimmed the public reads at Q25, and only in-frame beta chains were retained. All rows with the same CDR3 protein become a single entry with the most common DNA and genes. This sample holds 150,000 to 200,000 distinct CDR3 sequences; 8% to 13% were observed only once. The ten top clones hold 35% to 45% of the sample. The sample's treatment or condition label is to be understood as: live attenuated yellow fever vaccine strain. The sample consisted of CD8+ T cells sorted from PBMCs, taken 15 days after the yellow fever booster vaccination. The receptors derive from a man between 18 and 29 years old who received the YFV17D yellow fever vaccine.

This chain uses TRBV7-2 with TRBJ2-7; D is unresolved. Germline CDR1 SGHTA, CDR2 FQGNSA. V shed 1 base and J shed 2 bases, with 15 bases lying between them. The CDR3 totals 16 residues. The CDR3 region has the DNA TGTGCCAGCAGCTTAGGAACGGAGCGAGAGGCCTACGAGCAGTACTTC. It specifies CASSLGTEREAYEQYF. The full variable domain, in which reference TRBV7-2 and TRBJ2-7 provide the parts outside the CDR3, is GAGVSQSPSNKVTEKGKDVELRCDPISGHTALYWYRQSLGQGLEFLIYFQGNSAPDKSGLPSDRFSAERTGGSVSTLTIQRTQQEDSAVYLCASSLGTEREAYEQYFGPGTRLTVT.

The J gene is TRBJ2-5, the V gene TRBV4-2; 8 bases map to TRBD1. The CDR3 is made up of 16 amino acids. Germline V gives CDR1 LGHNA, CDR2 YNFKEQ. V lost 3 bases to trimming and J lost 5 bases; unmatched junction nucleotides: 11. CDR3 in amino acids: CASSQTGVGRMETQYF. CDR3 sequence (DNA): TGTGCCAGCAGCCAGACAGGGGTAGGGCGGATGGAGACCCAGTACTTC.

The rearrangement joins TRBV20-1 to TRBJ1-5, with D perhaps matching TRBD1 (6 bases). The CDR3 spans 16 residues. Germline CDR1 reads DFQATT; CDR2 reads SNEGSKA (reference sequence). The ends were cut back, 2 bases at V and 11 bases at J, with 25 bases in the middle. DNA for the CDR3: TGCAGTGCTAGACAAGAGGGGGTAGGCCCGGGGCTGGCCCAGCATTTT. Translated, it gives CSARQEGVGPGLAQHF.

The CDR3 is CASKRGGGAVGTDTQYF. CDR3 sequence (DNA): TGTGCCAGCAAAAGGGGGGGGGGAGCCGTCGGCACAGATACGCAGTATTTT. This rearrangement joins TRBV12-3 or TRBV12-4 to TRBJ2-3; weak D call: TRBD2 (7 bases). The germline V and J ends were trimmed by 7 bases and 1 base, with 21 bases remaining between them. The CDR3 spans 17 residues.

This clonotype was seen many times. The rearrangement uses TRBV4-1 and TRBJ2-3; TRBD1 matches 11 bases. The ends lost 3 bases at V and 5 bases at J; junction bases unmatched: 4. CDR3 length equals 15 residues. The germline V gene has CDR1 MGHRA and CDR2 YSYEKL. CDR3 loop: CASSQWDRGEDTQYF. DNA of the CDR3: TGCGCCAGCAGCCAGTGGGACAGGGGGGAAGATACGCAGTATTTT.

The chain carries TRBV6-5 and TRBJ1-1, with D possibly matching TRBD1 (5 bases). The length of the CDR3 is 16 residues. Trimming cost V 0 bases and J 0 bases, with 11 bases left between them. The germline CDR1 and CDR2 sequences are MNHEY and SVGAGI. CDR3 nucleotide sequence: TGTGCCAGCAGTTACTCCCCGACAGCGATGAACACTGAAGCTTTCTTT. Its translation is CASSYSPTAMNTEAFF.

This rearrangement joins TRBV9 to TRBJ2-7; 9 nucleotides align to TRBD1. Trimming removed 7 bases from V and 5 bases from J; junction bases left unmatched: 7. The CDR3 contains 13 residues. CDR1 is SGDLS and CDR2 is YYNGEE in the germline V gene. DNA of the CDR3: TGTGCCAGCCGGGGGACAGGGTTCCACGAGCAGTACGTC. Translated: CASRGTGFHEQYV.

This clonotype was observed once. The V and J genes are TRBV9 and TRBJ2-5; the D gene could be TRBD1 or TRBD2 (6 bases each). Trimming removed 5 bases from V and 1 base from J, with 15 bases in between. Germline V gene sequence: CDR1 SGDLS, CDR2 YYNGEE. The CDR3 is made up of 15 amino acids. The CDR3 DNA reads TGTGCCAGCAGTCGGGGGCGGGGTCGCCAAGAGACCCAGTACTTC. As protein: CASSRGRGRQETQYF.

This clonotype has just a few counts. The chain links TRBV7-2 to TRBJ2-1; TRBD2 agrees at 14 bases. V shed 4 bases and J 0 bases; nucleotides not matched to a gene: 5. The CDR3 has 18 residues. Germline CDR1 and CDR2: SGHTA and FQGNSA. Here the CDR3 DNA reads TGTGCCAGCAGCTCCCCCGGGACTAGCGGGAGCTCCTACAATGAGCAGTTCTTC. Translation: CASSSPGTSGSSYNEQFF.

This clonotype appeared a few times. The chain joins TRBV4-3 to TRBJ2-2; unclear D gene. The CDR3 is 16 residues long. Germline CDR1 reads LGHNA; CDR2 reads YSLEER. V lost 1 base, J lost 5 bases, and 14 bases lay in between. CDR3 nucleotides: TGCGCCAGCAGCCAAGGTGCATCCCTGAGGACCGGGGAGCTGTTTTTT. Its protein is CASSQGASLRTGELFF.

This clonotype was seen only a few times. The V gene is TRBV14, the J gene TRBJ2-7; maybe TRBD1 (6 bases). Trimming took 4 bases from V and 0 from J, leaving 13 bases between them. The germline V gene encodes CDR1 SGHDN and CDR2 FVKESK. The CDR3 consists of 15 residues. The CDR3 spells CASSPGQLLSYEQYV. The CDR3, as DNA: TGTGCCAGCAGCCCCGGACAGCTCCTCTCCTACGAGCAGTACGTC.

CDR3 DNA sequence: TGCGCCAGCAGCCCTACCCGCGGCATCACCGGGGAGCTGTTTTTT. Translation gives CASSPTRGITGELFF. The chain has TRBV4-1 and TRBJ2-2; D ambiguous. Trimming took off 4 bases at V and 4 bases at J, with 13 bases between the two ends. Looked up from germline, CDR1 is MGHRA and CDR2 is YSYEKL. The CDR3 contains 15 residues.

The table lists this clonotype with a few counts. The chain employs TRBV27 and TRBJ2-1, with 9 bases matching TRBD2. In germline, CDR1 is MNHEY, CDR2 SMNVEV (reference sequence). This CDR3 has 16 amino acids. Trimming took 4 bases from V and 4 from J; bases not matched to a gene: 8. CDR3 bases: TGTGCCAGCAGTTCCCGACTAGCGGCGATTTACAATGAGCAGTTCTTC. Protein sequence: CASSSRLAAIYNEQFF.

Here the CDR3 DNA reads TGTGCCAGCAGTGAATGGGGGACAGGGACCGGGGAGCTGTTTTTT. Its protein product is CASSEWGTGTGELFF. The rearrangement links TRBV25-1 to TRBJ2-2, with 9 bases matching TRBD1. V shed 1 base, J shed 5 bases, and the junction held 2 bases outside the gene matches. CDR1 is MGHDK, CDR2 SYGVNS, per germline. The CDR3 contains 15 residues.

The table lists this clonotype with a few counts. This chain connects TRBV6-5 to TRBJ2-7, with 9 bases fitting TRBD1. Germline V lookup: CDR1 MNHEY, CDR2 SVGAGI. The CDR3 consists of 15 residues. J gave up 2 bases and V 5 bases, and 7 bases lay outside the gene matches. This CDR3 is CASSPGQGLPYEQYF. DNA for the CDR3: TGTGCCAGCAGTCCCGGACAGGGGCTTCCCTACGAGCAGTACTTC.

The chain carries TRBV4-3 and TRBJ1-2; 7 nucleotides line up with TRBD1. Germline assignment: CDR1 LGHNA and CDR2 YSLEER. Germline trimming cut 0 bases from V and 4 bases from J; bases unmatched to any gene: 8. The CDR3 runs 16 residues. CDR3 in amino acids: CASSQDRGGAGYGYTF. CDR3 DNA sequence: TGCGCCAGCAGCCAAGATCGAGGGGGCGCAGGCTATGGCTACACCTTC.

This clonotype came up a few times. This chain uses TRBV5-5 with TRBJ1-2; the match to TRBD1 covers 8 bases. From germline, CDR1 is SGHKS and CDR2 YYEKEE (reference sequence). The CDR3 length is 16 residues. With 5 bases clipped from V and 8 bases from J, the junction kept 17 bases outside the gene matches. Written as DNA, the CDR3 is TGTGCCAGCAGTTCCCCCGTTGACAGGGGTTCTTTAGGCTACACCTTC. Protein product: CASSSPVDRGSLGYTF.

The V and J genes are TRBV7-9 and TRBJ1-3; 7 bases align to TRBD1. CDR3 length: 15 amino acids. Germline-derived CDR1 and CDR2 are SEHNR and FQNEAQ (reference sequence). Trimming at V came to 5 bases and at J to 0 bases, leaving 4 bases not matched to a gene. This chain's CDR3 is CASSRAGGSGNTIYF. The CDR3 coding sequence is TGTGCCAGCAGCCGAGCAGGGGGCTCTGGAAACACCATATATTTT.

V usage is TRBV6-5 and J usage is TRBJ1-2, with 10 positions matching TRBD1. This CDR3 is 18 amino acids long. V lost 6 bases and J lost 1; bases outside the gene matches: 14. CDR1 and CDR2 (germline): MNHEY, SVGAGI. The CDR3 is CASSHRTPGQGNNYGYTF. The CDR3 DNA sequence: TGTGCCAGCAGCCACCGGACTCCGGGACAGGGGAATAACTATGGCTACACCTTC.

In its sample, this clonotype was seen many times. The chain's CDR3 is CAISESLGQETQYF. Written as DNA, the CDR3 is TGTGCCATCAGTGAGTCGCTGGGGCAAGAGACCCAGTACTTC. J is TRBJ2-5 and V is TRBV10-3, with D unclear. V was cut by 0 bases and J by 2 bases, with 7 bases left in between. The CDR3 spans 14 residues. Germline V gene sequence: CDR1 ENHRY, CDR2 SYGVKD.

CDR3: CGTIDGNTEAFF. DNA of the CDR3: TGCGGAACAATTGACGGGAACACTGAAGCTTTCTTT. The chain links TRBV29-1 to TRBJ1-1; no definite D call. From germline, CDR1 is SQVTM and CDR2 ANQGSEA. This CDR3 is 12 amino acids long.

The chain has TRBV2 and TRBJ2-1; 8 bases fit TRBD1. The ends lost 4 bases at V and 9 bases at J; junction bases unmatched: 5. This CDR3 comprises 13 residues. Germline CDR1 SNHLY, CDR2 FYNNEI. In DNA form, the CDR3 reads TGTGCCAGCAGTGGCAAAACAGGGGGTGAGCAGTTCTTC. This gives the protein CASSGKTGGEQFF.

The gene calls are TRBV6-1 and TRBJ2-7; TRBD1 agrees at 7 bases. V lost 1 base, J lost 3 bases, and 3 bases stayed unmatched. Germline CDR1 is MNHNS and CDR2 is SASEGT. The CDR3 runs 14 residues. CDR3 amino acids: CASSEVDRVYEQYV. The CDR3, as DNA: TGTGCCAGCAGTGAAGTAGACAGGGTCTACGAGCAGTACGTC.

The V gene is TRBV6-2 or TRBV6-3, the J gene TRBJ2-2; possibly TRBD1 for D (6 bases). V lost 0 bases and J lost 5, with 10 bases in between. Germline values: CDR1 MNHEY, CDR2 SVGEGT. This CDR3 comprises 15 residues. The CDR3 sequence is CASSYSDRLTGELFF. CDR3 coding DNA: TGTGCCAGCAGTTACTCGGACAGACTTACCGGGGAGCTGTTTTTT.

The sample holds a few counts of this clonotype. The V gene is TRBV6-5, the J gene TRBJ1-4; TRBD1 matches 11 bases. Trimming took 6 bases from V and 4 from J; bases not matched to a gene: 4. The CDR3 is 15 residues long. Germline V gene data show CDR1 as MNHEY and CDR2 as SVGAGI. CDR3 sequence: CASSGQGAGNEKLFF. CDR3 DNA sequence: TGTGCCAGCAGCGGACAGGGGGCCGGTAATGAAAAACTGTTTTTT.

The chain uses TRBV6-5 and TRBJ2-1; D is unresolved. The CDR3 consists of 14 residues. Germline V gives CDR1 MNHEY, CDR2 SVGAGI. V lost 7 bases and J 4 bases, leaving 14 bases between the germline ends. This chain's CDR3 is CASTNTELYNEQFF. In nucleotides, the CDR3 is TGTGCCAGCACCAATACGGAGTTGTACAATGAGCAGTTCTTC.

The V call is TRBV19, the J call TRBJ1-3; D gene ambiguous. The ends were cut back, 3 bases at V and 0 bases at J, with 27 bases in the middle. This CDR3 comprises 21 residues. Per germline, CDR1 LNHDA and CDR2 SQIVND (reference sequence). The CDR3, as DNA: TGTGCCAGTAGTATCCTTTTCGGTCGATCCAGGACCGCTCACTCTGGAAACACCATATATTTT. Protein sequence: CASSILFGRSRTAHSGNTIYF. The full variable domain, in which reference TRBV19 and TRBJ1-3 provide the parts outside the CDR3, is DGGITQSPKYLFRKEGQNVTLSCEQNLNHDAMYWYRQDPGQGLRLIYYSQIVNDFQKGDIAEGYSVSREKKESFPLTVTSAQKNPTAFYLCASSILFGRSRTAHSGNTIYFGEGSWLTVV.

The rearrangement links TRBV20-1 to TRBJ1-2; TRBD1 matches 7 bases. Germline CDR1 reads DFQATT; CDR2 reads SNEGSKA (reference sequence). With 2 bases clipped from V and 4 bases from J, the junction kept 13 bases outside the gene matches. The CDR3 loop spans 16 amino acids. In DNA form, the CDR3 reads TGCAGTGCTAGAACTCCGACAGGGCCCGCGCTCTATGGCTACACCTTC. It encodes CSARTPTGPALYGYTF.

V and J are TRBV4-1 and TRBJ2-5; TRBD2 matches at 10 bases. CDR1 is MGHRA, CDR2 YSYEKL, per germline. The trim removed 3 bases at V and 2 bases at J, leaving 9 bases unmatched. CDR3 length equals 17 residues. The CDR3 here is CASSHQDVLAGQETQYF. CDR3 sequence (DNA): TGCGCCAGCAGCCACCAAGATGTACTAGCGGGGCAAGAGACCCAGTACTTC.

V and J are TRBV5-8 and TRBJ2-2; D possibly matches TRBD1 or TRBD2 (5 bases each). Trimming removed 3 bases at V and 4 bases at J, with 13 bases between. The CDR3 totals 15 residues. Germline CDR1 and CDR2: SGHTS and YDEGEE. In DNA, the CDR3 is TGTGCCAGCAGCTCGAGGGGATTGTCCACCGGGGAGCTGTTTTTT. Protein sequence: CASSSRGLSTGELFF.

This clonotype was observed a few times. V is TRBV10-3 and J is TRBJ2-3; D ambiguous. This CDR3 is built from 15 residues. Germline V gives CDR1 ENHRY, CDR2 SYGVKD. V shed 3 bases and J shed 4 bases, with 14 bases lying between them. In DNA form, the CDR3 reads TGTGCCATCAGTGACCAAGTCTACTTCTCAGATACGCAGTATTTT. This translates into CAISDQVYFSDTQYF.